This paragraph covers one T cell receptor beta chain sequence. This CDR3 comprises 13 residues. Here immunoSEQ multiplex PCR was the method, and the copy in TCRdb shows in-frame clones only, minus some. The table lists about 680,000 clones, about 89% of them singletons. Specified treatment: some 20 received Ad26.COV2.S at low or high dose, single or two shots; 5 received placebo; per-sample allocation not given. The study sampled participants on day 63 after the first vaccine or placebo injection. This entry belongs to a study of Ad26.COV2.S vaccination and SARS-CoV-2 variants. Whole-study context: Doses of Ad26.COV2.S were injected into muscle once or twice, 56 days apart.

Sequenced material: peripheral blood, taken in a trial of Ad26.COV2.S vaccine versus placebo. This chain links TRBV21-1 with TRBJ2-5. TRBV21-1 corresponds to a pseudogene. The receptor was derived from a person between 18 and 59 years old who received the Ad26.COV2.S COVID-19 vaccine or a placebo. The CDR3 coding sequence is TGTGCCAGCAGCAATTTGTACGCTGGGACCCAGTACTTC. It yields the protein CASSNLYAGTQYF.